The clone carrying this T cell receptor beta chain was seen repeatedly, ten times or more. CDR1 and CDR2 (germline): MDHEN, SYDVKM. CDR3 length equals 15 residues. V was shortened by 5 bases and J by 5 bases, with 16 bases between the two germline ends. TCRdb independently ran MiXCR on the reads; one entry per CDR3 protein. Of 150,000 to 200,000 distinct CDR3 sequences listed, 9.5% are singletons. The entry originates in a study of T cell repertoires in cytomegalovirus infection. V is TRBV28 and J is TRBJ1-3; D is unresolved. The sequence came from a human donor in good health (CMV status not recorded). Some clones in this sample may be carry-over from other donors' samples. Input material: PBMCs. The CDR3 nucleotides are TGTGCCAGCAGTAGGGCCCCGGCGGTCCGAAACACCATATATTTT. This gives the protein CASSRAPAVRNTIYF.